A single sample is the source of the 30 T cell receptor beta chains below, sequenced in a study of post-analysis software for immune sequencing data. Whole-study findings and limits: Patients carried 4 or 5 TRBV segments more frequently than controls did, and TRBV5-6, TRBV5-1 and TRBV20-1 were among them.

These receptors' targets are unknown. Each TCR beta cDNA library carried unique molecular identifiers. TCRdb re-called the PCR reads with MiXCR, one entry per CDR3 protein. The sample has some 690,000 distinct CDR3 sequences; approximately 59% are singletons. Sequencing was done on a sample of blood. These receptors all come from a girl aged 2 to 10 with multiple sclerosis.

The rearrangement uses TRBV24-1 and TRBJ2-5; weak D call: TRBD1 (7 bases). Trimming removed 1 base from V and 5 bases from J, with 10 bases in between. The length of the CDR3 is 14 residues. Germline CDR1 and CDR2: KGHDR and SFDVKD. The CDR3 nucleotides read TGTGCCACCAGTGATTTCTCAGGGGGGGAGACCCAGTACTTC. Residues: CATSDFSGGETQYF.

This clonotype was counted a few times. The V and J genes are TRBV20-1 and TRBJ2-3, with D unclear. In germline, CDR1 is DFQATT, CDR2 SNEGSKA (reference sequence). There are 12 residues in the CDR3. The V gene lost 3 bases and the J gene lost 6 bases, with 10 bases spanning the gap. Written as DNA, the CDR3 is TGCAGTGCTAGTACGACTTCGGATACGCAGTATTTT. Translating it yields CSASTTSDTQYF.

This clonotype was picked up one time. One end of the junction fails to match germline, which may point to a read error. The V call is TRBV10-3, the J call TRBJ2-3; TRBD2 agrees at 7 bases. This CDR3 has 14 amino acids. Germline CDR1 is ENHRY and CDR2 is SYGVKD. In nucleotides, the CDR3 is TGCGCCAGCAGTGAGGCTAGCGGCACAGATACGAAGTATTTT. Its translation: CASSEASGTDTKYF.

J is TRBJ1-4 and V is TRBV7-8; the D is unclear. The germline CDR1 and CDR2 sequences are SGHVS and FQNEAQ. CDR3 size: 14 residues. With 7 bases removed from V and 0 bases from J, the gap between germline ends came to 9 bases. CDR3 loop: CASTGPATNEKLFF. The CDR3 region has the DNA TGTGCCAGCACAGGCCCTGCAACTAATGAAAAACTGTTTTTT.

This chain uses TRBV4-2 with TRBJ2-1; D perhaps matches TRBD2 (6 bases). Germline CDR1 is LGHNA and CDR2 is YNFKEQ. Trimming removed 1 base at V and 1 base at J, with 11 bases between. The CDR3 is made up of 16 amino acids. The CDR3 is CASSQVAGTSYNEQFF. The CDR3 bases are TGTGCCAGCAGCCAAGTTGCGGGGACGTCCTACAATGAGCAGTTCTTC.

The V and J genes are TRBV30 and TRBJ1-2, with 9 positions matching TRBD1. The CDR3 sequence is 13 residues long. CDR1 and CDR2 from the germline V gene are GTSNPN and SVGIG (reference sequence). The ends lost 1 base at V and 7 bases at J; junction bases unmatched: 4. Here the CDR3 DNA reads TGTGCCTGGAGTGGAACAGGGGGCGCTGGCTACACCTTC. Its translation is CAWSGTGGAGYTF.

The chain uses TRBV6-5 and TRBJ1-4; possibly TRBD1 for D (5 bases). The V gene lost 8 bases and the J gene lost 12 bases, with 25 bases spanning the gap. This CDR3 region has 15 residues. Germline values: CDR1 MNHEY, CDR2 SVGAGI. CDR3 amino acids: CASGLLREPQGELFF. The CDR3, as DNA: TGTGCCAGCGGCCTCCTGCGGGAGCCCCAGGGAGAACTGTTTTTT.

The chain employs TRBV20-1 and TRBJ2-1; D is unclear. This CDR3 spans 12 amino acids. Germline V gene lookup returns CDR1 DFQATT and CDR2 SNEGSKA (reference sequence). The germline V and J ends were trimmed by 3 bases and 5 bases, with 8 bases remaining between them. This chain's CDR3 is CSASLGNNEQFF. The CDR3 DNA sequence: TGCAGTGCTAGTCTGGGGAACAATGAGCAGTTCTTC.

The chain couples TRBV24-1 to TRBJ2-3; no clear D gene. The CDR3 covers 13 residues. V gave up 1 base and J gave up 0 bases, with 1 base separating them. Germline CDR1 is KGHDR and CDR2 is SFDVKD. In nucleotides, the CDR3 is TGTGCCACCAGTGATTTCAGCACAGATACGCAGTATTTT. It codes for CATSDFSTDTQYF.

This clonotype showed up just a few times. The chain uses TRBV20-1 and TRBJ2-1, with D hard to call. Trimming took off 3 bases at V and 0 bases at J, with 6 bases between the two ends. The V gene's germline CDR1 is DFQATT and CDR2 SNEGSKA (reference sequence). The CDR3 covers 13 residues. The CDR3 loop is CSASNFSYNEQFF. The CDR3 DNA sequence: TGCAGTGCTAGTAACTTCTCCTACAATGAGCAGTTCTTC.

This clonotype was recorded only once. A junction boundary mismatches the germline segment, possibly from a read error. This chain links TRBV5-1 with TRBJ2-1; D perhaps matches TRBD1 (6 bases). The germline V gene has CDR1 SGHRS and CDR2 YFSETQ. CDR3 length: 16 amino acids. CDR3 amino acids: CASSLAQGSSCNEQFF. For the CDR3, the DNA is TGCGCCAGCAGCTTGGCCCAGGGGAGCTCCTGCAATGAGCAGTTCTTC.

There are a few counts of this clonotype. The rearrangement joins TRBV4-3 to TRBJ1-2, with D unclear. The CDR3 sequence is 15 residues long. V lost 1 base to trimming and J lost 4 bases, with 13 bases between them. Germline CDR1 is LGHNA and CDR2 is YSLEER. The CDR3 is CASSQGSGRAYGYTF. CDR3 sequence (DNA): TGCGCCAGCAGCCAAGGAAGCGGGCGCGCCTATGGCTACACCTTC.

CDR3 region: CASSFGGTSYEQYF. In nucleotides, the CDR3 is TGTGCCAGCAGCTTCGGCGGGACCTCCTACGAGCAGTACTTC. The chain carries TRBV13 and TRBJ2-7; possibly TRBD2 for D (6 bases). V was clipped by 3 bases and J by 0 bases, with 9 bases between them. Per germline, CDR1 PRHDT and CDR2 FYEKMQ (reference sequence). CDR3 length: 14 amino acids.

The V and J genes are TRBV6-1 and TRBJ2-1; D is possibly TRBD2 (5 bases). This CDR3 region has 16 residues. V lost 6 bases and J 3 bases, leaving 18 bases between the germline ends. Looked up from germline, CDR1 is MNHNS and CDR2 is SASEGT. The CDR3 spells CASSTKGLSDYNEQFF. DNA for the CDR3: TGTGCCAGCAGCACCAAAGGCCTTAGCGACTACAATGAGCAGTTCTTC.

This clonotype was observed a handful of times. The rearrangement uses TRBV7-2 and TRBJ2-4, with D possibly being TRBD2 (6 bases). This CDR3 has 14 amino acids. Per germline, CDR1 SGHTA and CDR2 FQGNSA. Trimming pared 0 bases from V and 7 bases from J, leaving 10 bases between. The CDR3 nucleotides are TGTGCCAGCAGCTTAGCTGGGGGGTTGAACATTCAGTACTTC. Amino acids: CASSLAGGLNIQYF.

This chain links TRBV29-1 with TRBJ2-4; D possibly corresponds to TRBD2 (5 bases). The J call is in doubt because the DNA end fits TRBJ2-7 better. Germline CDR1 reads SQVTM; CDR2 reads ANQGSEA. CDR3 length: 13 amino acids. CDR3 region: CSVRLGESYEQYF. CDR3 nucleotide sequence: TGCAGCGTAAGGCTGGGAGAATCCTACGAGCAGTACTTC.

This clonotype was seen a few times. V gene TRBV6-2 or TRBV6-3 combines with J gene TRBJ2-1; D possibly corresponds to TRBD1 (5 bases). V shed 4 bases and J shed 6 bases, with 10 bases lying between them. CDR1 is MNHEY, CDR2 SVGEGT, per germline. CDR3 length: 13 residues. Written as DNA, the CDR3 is TGTGCCAGCAGTTTTTCAGGGATCAATGAGCAGTTCTTC. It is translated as CASSFSGINEQFF.

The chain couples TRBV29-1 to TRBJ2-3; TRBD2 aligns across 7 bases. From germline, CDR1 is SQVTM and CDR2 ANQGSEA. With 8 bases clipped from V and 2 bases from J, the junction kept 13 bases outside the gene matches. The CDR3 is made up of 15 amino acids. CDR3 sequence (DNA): TGCAGCACCGGGGATTCGGGACTACCCACAGATACGCAGTATTTT. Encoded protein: CSTGDSGLPTDTQYF.

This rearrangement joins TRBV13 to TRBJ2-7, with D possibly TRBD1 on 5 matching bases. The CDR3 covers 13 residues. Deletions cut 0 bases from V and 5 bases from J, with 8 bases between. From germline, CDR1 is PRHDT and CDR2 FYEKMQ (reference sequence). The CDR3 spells CASSLGQVHEQYF. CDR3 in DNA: TGTGCCAGCAGCTTAGGACAGGTCCACGAGCAGTACTTC.

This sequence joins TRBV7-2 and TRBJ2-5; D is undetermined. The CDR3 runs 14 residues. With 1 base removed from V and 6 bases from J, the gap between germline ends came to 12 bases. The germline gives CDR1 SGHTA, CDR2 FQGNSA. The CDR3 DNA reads TGTGCCAGCAGCTTAGTTCCTAGTTCACAGACCCAGTACTTC. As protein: CASSLVPSSQTQYF.

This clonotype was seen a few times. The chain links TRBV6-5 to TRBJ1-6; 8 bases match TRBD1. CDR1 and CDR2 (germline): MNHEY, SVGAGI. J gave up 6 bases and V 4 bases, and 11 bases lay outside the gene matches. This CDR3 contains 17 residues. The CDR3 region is CASSLLAPDRANSPLHF. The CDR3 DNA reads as TGTGCCAGCAGTTTATTAGCGCCGGACAGGGCTAATTCACCCCTCCACTTT.

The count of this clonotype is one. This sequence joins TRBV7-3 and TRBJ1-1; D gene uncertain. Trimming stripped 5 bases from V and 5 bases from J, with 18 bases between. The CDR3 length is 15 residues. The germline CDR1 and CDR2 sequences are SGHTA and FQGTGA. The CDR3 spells CASSLSGGPGTEAFF. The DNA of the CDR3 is TGTGCCAGCAGCCTTTCAGGTGGCCCGGGGACTGAAGCTTTCTTT.

For the CDR3, the DNA is TGCAGCGGGAACCTGCTAGACTACAATGAGCAGTTCTTC. It translates to CSGNLLDYNEQFF. V is TRBV29-1 and J is TRBJ2-1; D unresolved. CDR1 is SQVTM, CDR2 ANQGSEA, per germline. The CDR3 is made up of 13 amino acids. Trimming pared 7 bases from V and 3 bases from J, leaving 13 bases between.

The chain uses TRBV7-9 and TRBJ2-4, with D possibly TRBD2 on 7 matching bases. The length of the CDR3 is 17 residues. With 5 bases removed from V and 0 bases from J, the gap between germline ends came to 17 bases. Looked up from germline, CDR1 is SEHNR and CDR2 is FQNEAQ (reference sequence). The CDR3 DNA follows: TGTGCCAGCAGCCCCGGGGGGCATCTAGTAGCCAAAAACATTCAGTACTTC. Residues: CASSPGGHLVAKNIQYF.

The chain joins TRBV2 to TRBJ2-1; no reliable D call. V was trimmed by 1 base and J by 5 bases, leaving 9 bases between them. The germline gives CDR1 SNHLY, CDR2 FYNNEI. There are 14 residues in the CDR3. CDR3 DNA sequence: TGTGCCAGCAGTGAAGAATGGATGCACAATGAGCAGTTCTTC. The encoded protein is CASSEEWMHNEQFF.

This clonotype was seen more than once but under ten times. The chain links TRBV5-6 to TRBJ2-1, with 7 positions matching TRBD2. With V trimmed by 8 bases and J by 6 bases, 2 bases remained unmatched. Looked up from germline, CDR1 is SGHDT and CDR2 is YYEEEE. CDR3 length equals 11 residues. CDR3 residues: CASGLVNEQFF. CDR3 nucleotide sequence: TGTGCCAGTGGACTAGTCAATGAGCAGTTCTTC.

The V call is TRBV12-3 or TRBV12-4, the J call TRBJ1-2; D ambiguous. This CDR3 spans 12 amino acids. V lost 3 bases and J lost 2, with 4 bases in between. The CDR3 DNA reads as TGTGCCAGCAGTTTTCCGAACTATGGCTACACCTTC. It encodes CASSFPNYGYTF.

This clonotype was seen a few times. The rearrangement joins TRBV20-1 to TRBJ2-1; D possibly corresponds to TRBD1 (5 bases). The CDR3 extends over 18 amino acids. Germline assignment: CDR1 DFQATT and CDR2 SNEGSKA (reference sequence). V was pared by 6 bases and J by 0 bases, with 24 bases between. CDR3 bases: TGCAGTGCCACCGCCAGGGCACTGATGATTAGCTCCTACAATGAGCAGTTCTTC. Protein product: CSATARALMISSYNEQFF.

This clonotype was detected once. The CDR3 loop is CASSVARDNYGYTF. The CDR3 DNA follows: TGTGCCAGCAGTGTGGCACGAGATAACTATGGCTACACCTTC. The chain carries TRBV25-1 and TRBJ1-2; D is ambiguous. CDR1 and CDR2 from the germline V gene are MGHDK and SYGVNS. Trimming removed 4 bases at V and 1 base at J, with 10 bases between. The CDR3 covers 14 residues.

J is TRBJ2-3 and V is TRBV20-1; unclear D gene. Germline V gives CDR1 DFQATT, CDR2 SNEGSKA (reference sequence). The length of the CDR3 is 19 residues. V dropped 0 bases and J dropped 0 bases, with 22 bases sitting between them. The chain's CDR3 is CSARDRNKSTVSSTDTQYF. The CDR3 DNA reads TGCAGTGCTAGAGATAGAAATAAGTCGACCGTGTCAAGCACAGATACGCAGTATTTT.